Listed below are T cell receptor beta chains from one sample, sequenced in a study of beta chain features in type 1 diabetes. The data were produced by immunoSEQ multiplex PCR, yet TCRdb's version contains in-frame clones alone and is incomplete. The data show roughly 370,000 clones, 11% to 15% seen once. Sequencing input: naive CD4+ T cells from blood. These receptors were collected from a man aged 25 to 40 in good health. The CDR3 runs from the conserved cysteine through the conserved F or W. The order of the fields is V gene, J gene, CDR3 protein.

v_gene: TRBV7-8
j_gene: TRBJ1-2
CDR3aa: CASSPTVHWWSYGYTF

v_gene: TRBV28
j_gene: TRBJ2-1
CDR3aa: CASNPGTSGYNEQFF

v_gene: TRBV7-9
j_gene: TRBJ2-5
CDR3aa: CASKRTGKTTQYF

v_gene: TRBV7-2
j_gene: TRBJ2-7
CDR3aa: CASSLEGSGVYEQYF

v_gene: TRBV7-2
j_gene: TRBJ2-3
CDR3aa: CASSHRTTGGPHTDTQYF

v_gene: TRBV5-1
j_gene: TRBJ2-1
CDR3aa: CASSRNLLSSYNEQFF

v_gene: TRBV4-1
j_gene: TRBJ2-5
CDR3aa: CASSQIYRDYQETQYF

v_gene: TRBV7-2
j_gene: TRBJ2-3
CDR3aa: CATGTRGTDTQYF

v_gene: TRBV25-1
j_gene: TRBJ2-5
CDR3aa: CASSARGRGRGETQYF

v_gene: TRBV5-6
j_gene: TRBJ2-5
CDR3aa: CASSVNQETQYF

v_gene: TRBV29-1
j_gene: TRBJ2-1
CDR3aa: CSARPDTGSNEQFF

v_gene: TRBV7-2
j_gene: TRBJ2-1
CDR3aa: CASSSRLAGNEQFF

v_gene: TRBV4-1
j_gene: TRBJ2-2
CDR3aa: CASSPDRRATGELFF

v_gene: TRBV7-8
j_gene: TRBJ2-3
CDR3aa: CASSLTHRDRRDTQYF

v_gene: TRBV7-3
j_gene: TRBJ2-1
CDR3aa: CASSLGQGTYNEQFF

v_gene: TRBV25-1
j_gene: TRBJ2-3
CDR3aa: CASSEGAGGFTDTQYF

v_gene: TRBV5-1
j_gene: TRBJ2-3
CDR3aa: CASSLGMKGDTQYF

v_gene: TRBV15
j_gene: TRBJ2-1
CDR3aa: CATSAVGAGRSSSYNEQFF

v_gene: TRBV25-1
j_gene: TRBJ2-1
CDR3aa: CASRGAGEQFF

v_gene: TRBV28
j_gene: TRBJ2-5
CDR3aa: CASKKGQQETQYF

v_gene: TRBV4-3
j_gene: TRBJ1-1
CDR3aa: CASSQDLVVGSEAFF

v_gene: TRBV19
j_gene: TRBJ1-5
CDR3aa: CASRRTGAATNQPQHF

v_gene: TRBV11-2
j_gene: TRBJ2-1
CDR3aa: CASSLAGLAGFNEQFF

v_gene: TRBV10-3
j_gene: TRBJ1-5
CDR3aa: CAISESGSRQPQHF

v_gene: TRBV2
j_gene: TRBJ2-1
CDR3aa: CANLSPDSHNEQFF

v_gene: TRBV7-2
j_gene: TRBJ2-5
CDR3aa: CASSPPGFQETQYF

v_gene: TRBV30
j_gene: TRBJ1-2
CDR3aa: CAWSARLGTDYGYTF

v_gene: TRBV6-5
j_gene: TRBJ2-1
CDR3aa: CASSRLANEQFF

v_gene: TRBV30
j_gene: TRBJ1-5
CDR3aa: CAWSGQHNQPQHF

v_gene: TRBV11-2
j_gene: TRBJ2-7
CDR3aa: CASSLVDRVNF

v_gene: TRBV6-6
j_gene: TRBJ2-1
CDR3aa: CASSYSMAVGEQFF

v_gene: TRBV30
j_gene: TRBJ1-2
CDR3aa: CAWSEQGASYGYTF

v_gene: TRBV29-1
j_gene: TRBJ2-1
CDR3aa: CSETGPNNEQFF

v_gene: TRBV9
j_gene: TRBJ2-1
CDR3aa: CASSVVWTAGSNEQFF

v_gene: TRBV4-1
j_gene: TRBJ2-6
CDR3aa: CASSQGYLTGANVLTF